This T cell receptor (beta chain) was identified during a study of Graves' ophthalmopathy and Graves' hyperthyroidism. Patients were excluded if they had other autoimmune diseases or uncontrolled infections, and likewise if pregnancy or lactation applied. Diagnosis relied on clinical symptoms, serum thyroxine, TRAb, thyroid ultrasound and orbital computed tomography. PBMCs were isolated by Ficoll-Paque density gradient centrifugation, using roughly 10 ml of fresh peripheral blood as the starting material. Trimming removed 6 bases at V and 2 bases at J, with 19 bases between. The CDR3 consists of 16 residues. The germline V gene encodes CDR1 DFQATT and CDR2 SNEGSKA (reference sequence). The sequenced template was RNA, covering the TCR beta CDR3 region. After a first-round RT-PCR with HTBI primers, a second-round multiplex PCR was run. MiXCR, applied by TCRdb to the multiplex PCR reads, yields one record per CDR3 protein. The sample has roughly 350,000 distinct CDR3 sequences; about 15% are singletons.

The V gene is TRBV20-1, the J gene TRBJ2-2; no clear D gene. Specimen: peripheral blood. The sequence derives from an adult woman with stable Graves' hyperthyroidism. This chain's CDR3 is CSAPRAGRQNTGELFF. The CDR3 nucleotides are TGCAGTGCCCCCCGGGCAGGACGGCAAAACACCGGGGAGCTGTTTTTT.